One and the same sample provided the 20 T cell receptor beta chains below, sequenced in a study of blood T cell repertoires in COVID-19. Assay used: immunoSEQ multiplex PCR; TCRdb lists only in-frame clones, some missing. The profile covers about 60,000 clones, with more than 70% appearing a single time and approximately 15% taken by the ten largest. The sequenced material came from peripheral blood. The origin of the receptors is a human donor in a cohort sampled during active COVID-19.

This sequence joins TRBV7-9 and TRBJ2-1; weak D call: TRBD2 (6 bases). The CDR3 covers 17 residues. Germline loops: CDR1 SEHNR, CDR2 FQNEAQ (reference sequence). The V end was cut by 3 bases, the J end by 7 bases, with 22 bases between. The CDR3 reads CASSFGLQRVRVNEQFF. The CDR3 DNA follows: TGTGCCAGCAGCTTCGGACTTCAGCGGGTCCGTGTTAATGAGCAGTTCTTC.

This chain connects TRBV18 to TRBJ2-7; D is possibly TRBD1 (6 bases). Per the germline V gene, CDR1 is KGHSH and CDR2 is LQKENI. The CDR3 has 13 amino acids. Trimming took off 4 bases at V and 7 bases at J, with 14 bases between the two ends. DNA for the CDR3: TGTGCCAGCTCACAAGATTTGCAGGGGGAGCAGTACTTC. This translates into CASSQDLQGEQYF. Full variable domain (outside the CDR3, taken from reference TRBV18 and TRBJ2-7): NAGVMQNPRHLVRRRGQEARLRCSPMKGHSHVYWYRQLPEEGLKFMVYLQKENIIDESGMPKERFSAEFPKEGPSILRIQQVVRGDSAAYFCASSQDLQGEQYFGPGTRLTVT.

This clone was detected once. The chain joins TRBV4-1 to TRBJ1-2; 7 nucleotides match TRBD1. The trim removed 1 base at V and 2 bases at J, leaving 10 bases unmatched. This CDR3 comprises 17 residues. Germline CDR1 MGHRA, CDR2 YSYEKL. The CDR3 DNA sequence: TGCGCCAGCAGCCAAGCGCGGCACAGGGGAGGAAACTATGGCTACACCTTC. This encodes CASSQARHRGGNYGYTF.

The chain is built from TRBV6-5 and TRBJ2-2; maybe TRBD2 (6 bases). Trimming removed 2 bases from V and 2 bases from J, with 12 bases in between. CDR3 length: 16 residues. Germline values: CDR1 MNHEY, CDR2 SVGAGI. The CDR3 loop reads CASSYVGGPNTGELFF. The CDR3 DNA reads as TGTGCCAGCAGTTACGTTGGAGGGCCAAACACCGGGGAGCTGTTTTTT.

J is TRBJ2-2 and V is TRBV9, with D possibly being TRBD1 (5 bases). This CDR3 has 17 residues. The germline gives CDR1 SGDLS, CDR2 YYNGEE. Between the trimmed V and J ends, which lost 0 bases and 0 bases, there was a span of 12 bases. The CDR3 here is CASSVGTQRPNTGELFF. Written as DNA, the CDR3 is TGTGCCAGCAGCGTAGGGACACAGAGACCGAACACCGGGGAGCTGTTTTTT.

As regards this clone: Within the sample, other DNA sequences also encode this same CDR3. Here the CDR3 DNA reads TGTGCCAGTAGTATAGGGACAGGGGTCAGCCAGCCCCAGCATTTT. Its translation: CASSIGTGVSQPQHF. This chain uses TRBV19 with TRBJ1-5; 9 bases fit TRBD1. J gave up 7 bases and V 1 base, and 5 bases lay outside the gene matches. Per germline, CDR1 LNHDA and CDR2 SQIVND (reference sequence). The CDR3 spans 15 residues.

The rearrangement joins TRBV9 to TRBJ2-3; 7 positions agree with TRBD2. The CDR3 is 16 amino acids. V lost 4 bases and J lost 1; bases outside the gene matches: 9. Germline CDR1 reads SGDLS; CDR2 reads YYNGEE. CDR3: CASSLRGAGGTDTQYF. The CDR3 DNA follows: TGTGCCAGCAGCCTCCGAGGGGCGGGAGGCACAGATACGCAGTATTTT.

The gene calls are TRBV12-3 or TRBV12-4 and TRBJ2-3; D gene uncertain. There are 13 residues in the CDR3. With 6 bases removed from V and 1 base from J, the gap between germline ends came to 8 bases. The CDR3 DNA reads as TGTGCCAGCAGCCCCTCAGGCACAGATACGCAGTATTTT. Its protein product is CASSPSGTDTQYF.

The chain couples TRBV6-2 or TRBV6-3 to TRBJ2-7, with 13 bases identical to TRBD2. Germline CDR1 reads MNHEY; CDR2 reads SVGEGT. The CDR3 loop spans 15 amino acids. V shed 6 bases, J shed 7 bases, and the junction held 9 bases outside the gene matches. Here the CDR3 reads CASSRTSGRPEEQYF. DNA for the CDR3: TGTGCCAGCAGCCGGACTAGCGGGAGACCTGAGGAGCAGTACTTC.

The rearrangement joins TRBV6-1 to TRBJ2-2, with 7 nucleotides matching TRBD2. Germline CDR1 MNHNS, CDR2 SASEGT. With 4 bases clipped from V and 5 bases from J, the junction kept 13 bases outside the gene matches. The CDR3 is 17 amino acids. The CDR3 DNA is TGTGCCAGCAGTGCCTTAGGGCGCGGGAGAGGAACCGGGGAGCTGTTTTTT. Its translation: CASSALGRGRGTGELFF.

The V gene is TRBV5-5, the J gene TRBJ2-3; 7 nucleotides agree with TRBD1. Germline CDR1 SGHKS, CDR2 YYEKEE (reference sequence). This CDR3 spans 15 amino acids. Losses at the gene ends were 1 base for V and 1 base for J; bases not matched to a gene: 3. The CDR3 DNA reads TGTGCCAGCAGCTTGTTTACAGGGGGCACAGATACGCAGTATTTT. Protein product: CASSLFTGGTDTQYF.

This clone was counted between two and nine times. The rearrangement links TRBV12-3 or TRBV12-4 to TRBJ1-5, with 8 bases lining up with TRBD1. The CDR3 runs 12 residues. V was pared by 6 bases and J by 5 bases, with 0 bases of the junction left unmatched. The CDR3 here is CASRDRDQPQHF. CDR3 nucleotide sequence: TGTGCCAGCAGGGACAGGGATCAGCCCCAGCATTTT.

This sequence joins TRBV12-3 or TRBV12-4 and TRBJ1-1; possible D gene TRBD1, 6 bases. This CDR3 has 13 residues. Trimming pared 5 bases from V and 11 bases from J, leaving 18 bases between. The CDR3 coding sequence is TGTGCCAGCAGTACGAATCACAGGGAGGGGGCTTTCTTT. Residues: CASSTNHREGAFF.

The gene calls are TRBV23-1 and TRBJ2-7; D call uncertain. TRBV23-1 is designated an ORF whose function remains uncertain. The CDR3 is 13 amino acids. With 0 bases removed from V and 6 bases from J, the gap between germline ends came to 9 bases. CDR3 sequence reads: CASSQSEASEQYF. CDR3 bases: TGCGCCAGCAGTCAATCGGAAGCGTCCGAGCAGTACTTC.

The V and J genes are TRBV21-1 and TRBJ1-1; the table names TRBD1, a call not compared with the DNA. TRBV21-1 is described as a pseudogene. The CDR3 contains 13 residues. CDR3 amino acids: CASSRQGNTEAFF. The CDR3 region has the DNA TGTGCCAGCAGCCGCCAGGGGAACACTGAAGCTTTCTTT.

This clone turned up a few times. The chain has TRBV7-9 and TRBJ2-4; D not resolved. The CDR3 extends over 14 amino acids. The germline V gene has CDR1 SEHNR and CDR2 FQNEAQ (reference sequence). Trimming took off 5 bases at V and 0 bases at J, with 8 bases between the two ends. Written as DNA, the CDR3 is TGTGCCAGCAGCCAAGCGCAAGCCAAAAACATTCAGTACTTC. Protein sequence: CASSQAQAKNIQYF.

The chain carries TRBV15 and TRBJ1-4; 7 nucleotides match TRBD1. Germline values: CDR1 LNHNV, CDR2 YYDKDF (reference sequence). CDR3 length equals 15 residues. The V segment lost 5 bases and the J segment 7 bases; nucleotides outside the gene matches: 10. In nucleotides, the CDR3 is TGTGCCACCAGCCCTGGACAGGCTCCTGGTGAAAAACTGTTTTTT. Translating it yields CATSPGQAPGEKLFF.

The chain is built from TRBV19 and TRBJ1-5; 7 bases match TRBD1. The CDR3 extends over 14 amino acids. The V and J ends lost 5 bases and 6 bases, in that order; junction bases with no gene match: 7. Per germline, CDR1 LNHDA and CDR2 SQIVND (reference sequence). The CDR3 bases are TGTGCCAGTAGTGACGACAGGGCGGGTCAGCCCCAGCATTTT. It translates to CASSDDRAGQPQHF.

This clone has just one count. CDR3 loop: CASSVVGTLPAFF. The CDR3 nucleotides read TGTGCCAGCAGCGTAGTGGGCACCCTCCCAGCTTTCTTT. The chain combines TRBV9 with TRBJ1-1; no reliable D call. The V gene lost 0 bases and the J gene lost 10 bases, with 13 bases spanning the gap. Germline V CDR1 and CDR2: SGDLS, YYNGEE. The CDR3 consists of 13 residues.

CDR3 in DNA: TGTGCCAGTAGTAAGGGGACAGGCCTACCCGGGGAGACCCAGTACTTC. It codes for CASSKGTGLPGETQYF. The gene calls are TRBV19 and TRBJ2-5, with 8 positions matching TRBD1. V dropped 4 bases and J dropped 5; count of bases not matched to a gene: 12. The CDR3 totals 16 residues. Germline V CDR1 and CDR2: LNHDA, SQIVND (reference sequence).